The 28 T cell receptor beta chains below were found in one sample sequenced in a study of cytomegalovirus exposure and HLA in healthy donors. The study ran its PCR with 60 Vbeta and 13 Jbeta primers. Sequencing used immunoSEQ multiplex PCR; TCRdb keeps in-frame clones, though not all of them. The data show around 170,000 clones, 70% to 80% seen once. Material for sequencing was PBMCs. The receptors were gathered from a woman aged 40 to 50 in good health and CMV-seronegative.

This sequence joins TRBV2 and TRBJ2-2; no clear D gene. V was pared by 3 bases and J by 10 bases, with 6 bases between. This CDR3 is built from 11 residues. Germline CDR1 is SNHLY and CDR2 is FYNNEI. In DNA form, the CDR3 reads TGTGCCAGCAGTGACCAGGCGGAGCTGTTTTTT. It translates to CASSDQAELFF.

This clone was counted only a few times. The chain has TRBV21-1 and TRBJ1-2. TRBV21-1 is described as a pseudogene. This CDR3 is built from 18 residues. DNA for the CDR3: TGTGCCAGCAGCAGCCACCCGCCGGCCGAGGAGTTGTCTCGTGGCTACACCTTC. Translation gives CASSSHPPAEELSRGYTF.

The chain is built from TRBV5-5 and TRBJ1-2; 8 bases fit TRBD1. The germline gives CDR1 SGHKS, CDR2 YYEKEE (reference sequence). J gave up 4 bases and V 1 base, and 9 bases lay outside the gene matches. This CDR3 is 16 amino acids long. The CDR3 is CASSLFQGARGYGYTF. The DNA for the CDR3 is TGTGCCAGCAGCTTGTTTCAGGGGGCGCGAGGCTATGGCTACACCTTC.

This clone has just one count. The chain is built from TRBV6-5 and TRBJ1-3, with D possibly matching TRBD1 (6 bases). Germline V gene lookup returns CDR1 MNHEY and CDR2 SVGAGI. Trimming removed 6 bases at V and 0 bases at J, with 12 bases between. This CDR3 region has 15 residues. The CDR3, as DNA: TGTGCCAGCAGGTTGGGGGCCTTCTCTGGAAACACCATATATTTT. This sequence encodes CASRLGAFSGNTIYF.

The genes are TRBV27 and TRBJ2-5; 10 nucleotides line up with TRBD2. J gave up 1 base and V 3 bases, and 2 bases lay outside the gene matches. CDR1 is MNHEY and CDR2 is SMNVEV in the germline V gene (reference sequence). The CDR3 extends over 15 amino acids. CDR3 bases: TGTGCCAGCAGTTTGCTAGCGGGGGCCCAAGAGACCCAGTACTTC. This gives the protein CASSLLAGAQETQYF.

This CDR3 is CASSEDSYSNQPQHF. The DNA for the CDR3 is TGTGCCAGCAGCGAGGACAGTTATAGCAATCAGCCCCAGCATTTT. The chain links TRBV9 to TRBJ1-5; a weak D match, TRBD1 (6 bases). Germline V gene data show CDR1 as SGDLS and CDR2 as YYNGEE. Trimming removed 3 bases at V and 0 bases at J, with 10 bases between. The CDR3 runs 15 residues.

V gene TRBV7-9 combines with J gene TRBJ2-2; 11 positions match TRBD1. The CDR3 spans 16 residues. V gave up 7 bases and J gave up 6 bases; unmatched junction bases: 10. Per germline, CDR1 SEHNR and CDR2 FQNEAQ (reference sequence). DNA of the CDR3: TGTGCCAGCACCGAGGGGGGACAGGGGGGATCCGGGGAGCTGTTTTTT. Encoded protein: CASTEGGQGGSGELFF.

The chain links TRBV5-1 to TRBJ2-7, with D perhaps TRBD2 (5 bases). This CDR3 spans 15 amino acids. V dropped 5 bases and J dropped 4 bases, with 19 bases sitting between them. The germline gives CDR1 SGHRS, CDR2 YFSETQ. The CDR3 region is CASRSAGLPTYEQYF. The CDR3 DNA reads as TGCGCCAGCAGATCTGCCGGACTCCCAACTTACGAGCAGTACTTC. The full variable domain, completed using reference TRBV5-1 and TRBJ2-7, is KAGVTQTPRYLIKTRGQQVTLSCSPISGHRSVSWYQQTPGQGLQFLFEYFSETQRNKGNFPGRFSGRQFSNSRSEMNVSTLELGDSALYLCASRSAGLPTYEQYFGPGTRLTVT.

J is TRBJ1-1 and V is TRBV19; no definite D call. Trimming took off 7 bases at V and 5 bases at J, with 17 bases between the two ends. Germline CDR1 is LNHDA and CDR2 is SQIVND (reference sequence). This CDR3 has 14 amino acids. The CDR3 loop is CASILTPPGTEAFF. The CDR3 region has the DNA TGTGCCAGTATTCTGACCCCCCCGGGAACTGAAGCTTTCTTT.

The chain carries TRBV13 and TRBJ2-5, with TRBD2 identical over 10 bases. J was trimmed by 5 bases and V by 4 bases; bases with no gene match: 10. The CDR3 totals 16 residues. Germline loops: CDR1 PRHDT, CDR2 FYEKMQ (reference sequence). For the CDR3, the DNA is TGTGCCAGCAGCTCGCGGACTAGCGGTGCTTTGGAGACCCAGTACTTC. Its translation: CASSSRTSGALETQYF.

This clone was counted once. The DNA for the CDR3 is TGTGCCAGCACTTACACCGGGACTCAGGCCTCACCCCTCCACTTT. Residues: CASTYTGTQASPLHF. This chain links TRBV2 with TRBJ1-6; D is perhaps TRBD1 (5 bases). V dropped 7 bases and J dropped 10 bases, with 20 bases sitting between them. The CDR3 is made up of 15 amino acids. The germline V gene encodes CDR1 SNHLY and CDR2 FYNNEI. Full variable domain (rest looked up from reference TRBV2 and TRBJ1-6): EPEVTQTPSHQVTQMGQEVILRCVPISNHLYFYWYRQILGQKVEFLVSFYNNEISEKSEIFDDQFSVERPDGSNFTLKIRSTKLEDSAMYFCASTYTGTQASPLHFGNGTRLTVT.

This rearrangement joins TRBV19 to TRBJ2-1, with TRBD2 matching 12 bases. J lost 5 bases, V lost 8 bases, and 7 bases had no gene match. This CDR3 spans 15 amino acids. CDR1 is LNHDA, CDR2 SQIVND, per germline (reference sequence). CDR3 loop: CASSTSGSLNNEQFF. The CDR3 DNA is TGTGCCAGTTCGACTAGCGGGAGTTTGAACAATGAGCAGTTCTTC.

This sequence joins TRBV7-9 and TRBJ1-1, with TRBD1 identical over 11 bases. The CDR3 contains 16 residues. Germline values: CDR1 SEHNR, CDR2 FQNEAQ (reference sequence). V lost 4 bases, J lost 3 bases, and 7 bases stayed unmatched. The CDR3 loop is CASSSGTGGRHTEAFF. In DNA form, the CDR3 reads TGTGCCAGCAGCTCCGGGACAGGGGGAAGGCACACTGAAGCTTTCTTT.

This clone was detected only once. This CDR3 reads CASSSRQGAETQYF. The CDR3 DNA sequence: TGTGCCAGCAGCTCCAGACAGGGGGCTGAGACCCAGTACTTC. The chain recombines TRBV5-6 with TRBJ2-5; 10 bases match TRBD1. The CDR3 spans 14 residues. Per germline, CDR1 SGHDT and CDR2 YYEEEE. After removal of 3 bases from V and 5 bases from J, the junction contained 4 bases not matched to a gene.

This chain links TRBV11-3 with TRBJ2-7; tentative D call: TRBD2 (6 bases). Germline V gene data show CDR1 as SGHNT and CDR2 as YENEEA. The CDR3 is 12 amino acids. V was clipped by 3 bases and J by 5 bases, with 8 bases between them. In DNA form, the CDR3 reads TGTGCCAGCAGCTTGGAGGGCGACGAGCAGTACTTC. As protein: CASSLEGDEQYF.

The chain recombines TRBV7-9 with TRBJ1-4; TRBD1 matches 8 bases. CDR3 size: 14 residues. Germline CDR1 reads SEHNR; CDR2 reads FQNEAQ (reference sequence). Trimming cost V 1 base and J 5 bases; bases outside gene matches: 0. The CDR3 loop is CASSLDRGNEKLFF. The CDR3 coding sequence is TGTGCCAGCAGCTTAGACAGGGGGAATGAAAAACTGTTTTTT.

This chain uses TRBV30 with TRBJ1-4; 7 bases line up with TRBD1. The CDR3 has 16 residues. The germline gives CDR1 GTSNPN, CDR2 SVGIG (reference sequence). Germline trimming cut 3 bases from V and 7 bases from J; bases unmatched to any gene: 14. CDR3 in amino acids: CAWRLPQGDVGEKLFF. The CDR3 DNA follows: TGTGCCTGGAGACTACCCCAGGGGGATGTAGGTGAAAAACTGTTTTTT.

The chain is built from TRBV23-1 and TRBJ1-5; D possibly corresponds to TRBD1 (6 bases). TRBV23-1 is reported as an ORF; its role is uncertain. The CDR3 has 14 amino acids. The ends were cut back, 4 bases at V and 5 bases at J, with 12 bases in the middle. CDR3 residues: CASSPRGFYQPQHF. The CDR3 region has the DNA TGCGCCAGCAGTCCTAGGGGGTTTTATCAGCCCCAGCATTTT.

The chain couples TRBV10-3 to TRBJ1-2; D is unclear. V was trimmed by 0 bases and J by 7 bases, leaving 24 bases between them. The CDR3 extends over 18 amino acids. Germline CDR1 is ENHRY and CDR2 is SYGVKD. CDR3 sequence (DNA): TGTGCCATCAGTGAGTCGGGGTTCCGAGGAGGGATTCCTGGTGGCTACACCTTC. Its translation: CAISESGFRGGIPGGYTF.

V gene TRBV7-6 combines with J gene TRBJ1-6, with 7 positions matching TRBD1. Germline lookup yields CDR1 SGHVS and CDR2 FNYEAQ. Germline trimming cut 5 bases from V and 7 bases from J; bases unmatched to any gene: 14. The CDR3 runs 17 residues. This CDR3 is CASSKTLWQGGNSPLHF. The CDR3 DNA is TGTGCCAGCAGCAAAACCCTATGGCAGGGGGGAAATTCACCCCTCCACTTT.

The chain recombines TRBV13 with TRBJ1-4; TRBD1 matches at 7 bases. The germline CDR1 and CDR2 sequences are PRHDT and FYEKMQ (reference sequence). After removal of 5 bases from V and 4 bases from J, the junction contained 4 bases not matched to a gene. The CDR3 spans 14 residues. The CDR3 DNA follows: TGTGCCAGCAGCCGGACAGGTCTTAATGAAAAACTGTTTTTT. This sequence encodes CASSRTGLNEKLFF. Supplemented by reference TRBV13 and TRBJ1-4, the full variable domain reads AAGVIQSPRHLIKEKRETATLKCYPIPRHDTVYWYQQGPGQDPQFLISFYEKMQSDKGSIPDRFSAQQFSDYHSELNMSSLELGDSALYFCASSRTGLNEKLFFGSGTQLSVL.

CDR3 sequence reads: CASSSNERVWDRVHEQYF. The DNA for the CDR3 is TGTGCCAGCAGCTCCAACGAGCGGGTGTGGGACAGGGTCCACGAGCAGTACTTC. J is TRBJ2-7 and V is TRBV7-2; 9 bases match TRBD1. The trim removed 4 bases at V and 5 bases at J, leaving 18 bases unmatched. CDR1 and CDR2 (germline): SGHTA, FQGNSA. The CDR3 sequence is 18 residues long.

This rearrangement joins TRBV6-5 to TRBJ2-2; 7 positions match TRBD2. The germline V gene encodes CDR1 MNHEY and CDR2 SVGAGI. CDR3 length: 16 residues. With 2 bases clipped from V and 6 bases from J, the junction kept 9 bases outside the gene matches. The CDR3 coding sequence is TGTGCCAGCAGTTACACACGACTTCGGGGGGCCGGGGAGCTGTTTTTT. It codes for CASSYTRLRGAGELFF.

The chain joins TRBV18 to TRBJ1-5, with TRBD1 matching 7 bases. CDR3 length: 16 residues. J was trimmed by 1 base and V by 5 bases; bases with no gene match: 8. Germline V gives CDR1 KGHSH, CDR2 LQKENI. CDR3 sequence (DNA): TGTGCCAGCTCAACAGACAGGGTAGGGAGCAATCAGCCCCAGCATTTT. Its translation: CASSTDRVGSNQPQHF.

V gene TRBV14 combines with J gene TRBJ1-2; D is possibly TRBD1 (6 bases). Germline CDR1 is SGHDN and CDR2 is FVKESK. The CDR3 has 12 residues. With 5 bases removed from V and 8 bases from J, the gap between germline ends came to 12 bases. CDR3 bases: TGTGCCAGCAGCGAGACAGGCCTCGGCTACACCTTC. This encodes CASSETGLGYTF.

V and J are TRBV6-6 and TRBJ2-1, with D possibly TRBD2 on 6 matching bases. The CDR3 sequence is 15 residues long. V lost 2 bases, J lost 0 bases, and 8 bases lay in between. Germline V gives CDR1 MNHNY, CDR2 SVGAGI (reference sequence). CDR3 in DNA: TGTGCCAGCAGTTACATCGGGAGCTCCTACAATGAGCAGTTCTTC. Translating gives CASSYIGSSYNEQFF.

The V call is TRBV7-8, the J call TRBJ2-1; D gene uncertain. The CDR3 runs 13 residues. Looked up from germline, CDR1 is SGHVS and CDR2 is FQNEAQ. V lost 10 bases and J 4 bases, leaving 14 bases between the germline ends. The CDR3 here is CATSSALYNEQFF. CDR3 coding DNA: TGTGCCACCTCGAGTGCCCTATACAATGAGCAGTTCTTC.

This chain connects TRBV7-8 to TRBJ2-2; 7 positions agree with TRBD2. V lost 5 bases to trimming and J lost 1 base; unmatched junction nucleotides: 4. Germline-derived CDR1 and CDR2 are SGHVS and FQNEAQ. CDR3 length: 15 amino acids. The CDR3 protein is CASSRAGVNTGELFF. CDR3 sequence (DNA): TGTGCCAGCAGCCGCGCGGGGGTGAACACCGGGGAGCTGTTTTTT.